This T cell receptor beta chain was profiled in a study of blood T cell repertoires in COVID-19. The CDR3 runs to 13 residues. Germline V CDR1 and CDR2: SEHNR, FQNEAQ (reference sequence). Trimming took 5 bases from V and 4 from J, leaving 11 bases between them. The table came from immunoSEQ multiplex PCR; TCRdb's copy has only in-frame clones and leaves some out. The table lists about 250,000 clones, approximately 83% of them singletons. This receptor was identified in a middle-aged man who had recovered from COVID-19. Sequenced input: PBMCs or T cells enriched from blood (not recorded which). The chain links TRBV7-9 to TRBJ1-2, with D unresolved. In DNA, the CDR3 is TGTGCCAGCAGCCCCCGGTCTTCCTATGGCTACACCTTC. It translates to CASSPRSSYGYTF.